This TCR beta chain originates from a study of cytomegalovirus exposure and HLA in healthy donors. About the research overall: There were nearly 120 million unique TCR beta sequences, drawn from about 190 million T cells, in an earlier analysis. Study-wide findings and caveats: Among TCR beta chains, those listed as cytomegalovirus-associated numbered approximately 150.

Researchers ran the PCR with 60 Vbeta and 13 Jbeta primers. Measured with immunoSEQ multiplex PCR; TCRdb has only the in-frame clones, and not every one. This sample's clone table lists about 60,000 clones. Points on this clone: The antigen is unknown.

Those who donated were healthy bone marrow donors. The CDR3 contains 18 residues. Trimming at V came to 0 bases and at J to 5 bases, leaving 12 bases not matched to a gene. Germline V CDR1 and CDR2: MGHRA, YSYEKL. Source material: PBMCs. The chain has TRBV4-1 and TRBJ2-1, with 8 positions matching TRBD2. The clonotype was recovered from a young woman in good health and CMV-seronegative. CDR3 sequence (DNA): TGCGCCAGCAGCCAAGACCTGACTTTAGCGGGAATAAACAATGAGCAGTTCTTC. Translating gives CASSQDLTLAGINNEQFF.